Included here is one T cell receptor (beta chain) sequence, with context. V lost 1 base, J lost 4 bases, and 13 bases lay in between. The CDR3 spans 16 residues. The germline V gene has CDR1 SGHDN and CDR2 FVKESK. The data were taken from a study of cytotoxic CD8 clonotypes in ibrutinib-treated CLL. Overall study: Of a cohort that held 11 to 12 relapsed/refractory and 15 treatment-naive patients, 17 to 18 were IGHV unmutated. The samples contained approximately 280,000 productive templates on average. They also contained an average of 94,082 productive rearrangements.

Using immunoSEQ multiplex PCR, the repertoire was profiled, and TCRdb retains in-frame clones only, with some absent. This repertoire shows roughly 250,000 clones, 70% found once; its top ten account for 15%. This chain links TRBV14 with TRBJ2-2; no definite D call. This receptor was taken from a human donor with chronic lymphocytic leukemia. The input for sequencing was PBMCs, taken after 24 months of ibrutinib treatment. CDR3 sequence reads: CASSQGSLIGTGELFF. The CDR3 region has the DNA TGTGCCAGCAGCCAAGGCTCCCTGATTGGCACCGGGGAGCTGTTTTTT. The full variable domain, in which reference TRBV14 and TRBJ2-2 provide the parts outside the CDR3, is EAGVTQFPSHSVIEKGQTVTLRCDPISGHDNLYWYRRVMGKEIKFLLHFVKESKQDESGMPNNRFLAERTGGTYSTLKVQPAELEDSGVYFCASSQGSLIGTGELFFGEGSRLTVL.